This T cell receptor (beta chain) was captured in a study of T cells in Graves' hyperthyroidism and ophthalmopathy. There were TCR beta CDR3 regions amplified from RNA transcripts. When the TCR CDR3 underwent first-round RT-PCR, the HTBI primer set was used. A single record per CDR3 protein comes from TCRdb applying MiXCR to the multiplex PCR reads. The data show 300,000 or so distinct CDR3 sequences, about 20% seen once. The CDR3 length is 12 residues. Trimming removed 7 bases from V and 5 bases from J; junction bases left unmatched: 4. Germline V gene data show CDR1 as MGHRA and CDR2 as YSYEKL. This clonotype was recorded a few times.

Sequenced input: blood. This sequence originates from a woman in her forties or fifties with Graves' hyperthyroidism. The rearrangement uses TRBV4-1 and TRBJ1-1, with 7 bases lining up with TRBD1. CDR3 in DNA: TGCGCCAGCACAACAGGGGTGACTGAAGCTTTCTTT. This translates into CASTTGVTEAFF.